The subject of this entry is one TCR beta chain. This entry comes from a study of blood T cell repertoires in COVID-19. Turning to the study itself: Some COVID-19 samples were acute and others convalescent; all came from the United States, Italy and Spain. PBMCs, B-cell-depleted T cells, or T cells were the source of the cDNA or gDNA that made up the material.

Authors' methods: Estimated nucleated cell counts came from reference gene primer amplification. Clones were read by immunoSEQ multiplex PCR, and TCRdb kept only the in-frame ones, dropping some. For V, J and clone size, that table is used; D and trimming come from the DNA. The sample holds 75,000 to 90,000 clones, roughly 88% seen once. The specimen sequenced was peripheral blood. The origin of this receptor is a woman aged 45-60 years in a cohort sampled during active COVID-19.

CDR3 amino acids: CASSWGVNTEAFF. The CDR3, as DNA: TGTGCCAGCAGTTGGGGAGTCAACACTGAAGCTTTCTTT. The chain has TRBV6-5 and TRBJ1-1; no clear D gene. The CDR3 totals 13 residues. Trimming removed 4 bases from V and 2 bases from J, with 8 bases in between. Germline loops: CDR1 MNHEY, CDR2 SVGAGI.